This T cell receptor (beta chain) was found in a study of Ad26.COV2.S vaccination and SARS-CoV-2 variants. Study-level information: The donor belonged to the COV1001 Ad26.COV2.S trial arm. The study gave Ad26.COV2.S intramuscularly, once or twice 56 days apart.

Data came from immunoSEQ multiplex PCR; TCRdb stores just in-frame clones and leaves some out. The profile shows about 400,000 clones, more than 75% of them singletons. Study-level findings and limits: The TCR breadth and depth analyses may have understated or missed part of the total T cell responses.

With respect to this clone: No antigen is known for it.

The germline V gene encodes CDR1 ENHRY and CDR2 SYGVKD. V was pared by 0 bases and J by 8 bases, with 13 bases between. This CDR3 spans 14 amino acids. The sample's treatment: about 20 received Ad26.COV2.S at low or high dose, single or two shots; about 5 received placebo; per-sample allocation not given. Sampling occurred on day 63 after the first vaccine or placebo injection. The genes are TRBV10-3 and TRBJ1-2, with no clear D. This material consisted of peripheral blood, taken in a trial of Ad26.COV2.S vaccine versus placebo. This receptor was taken from a person between 18 and 65 years old who received the Ad26.COV2.S COVID-19 vaccine or a placebo. The CDR3 nucleotides read TGTGCCATCAGTGAGTCGGTCCGTTCGGTAGGCTACACCTTC. It codes for CAISESVRSVGYTF.